This entry describes one TCR beta chain. What it binds is not known. Sequencing was performed with immunoSEQ multiplex PCR; in TCRdb, only in-frame clones are kept and a portion is missing. The data contain approximately 1.5 million clones, roughly 98.5% of them singletons. The data were obtained in a study of shared clonotypes between healthy human individuals. About the study: CD4 naive and memory got three plates each, CD8 naive two, CD8 memory one.

Study-level findings and limits: Generation probabilities were higher for clonotypes shared across all four sorted-subset donors than for unshared ones.

CDR1 is SQVTM and CDR2 is ANQGSEA in the germline V gene. Trimming removed 5 bases from V and 9 bases from J, with 20 bases in between. The CDR3 extends over 14 amino acids. The source of this sequence is a man aged 25 to 45 in good health. Specimen: naive CD4+ T cells sorted from blood. As to subset: CD45RA+ positively selected. The chain recombines TRBV29-1 with TRBJ2-1, with TRBD2 as a possible D gene (6 bases). The CDR3 loop reads CSVSAGLGFGEQFF. The CDR3 DNA follows: TGCAGCGTTTCCGCGGGATTGGGCTTCGGTGAGCAGTTCTTC.